This TCR beta chain was captured in a study of regulatory T cells in long-lasting Graves disease. Across the study: Persistent cases were those of Graves' disease that involved over 5 years of antithyroid drugs with positive TSH receptor antibodies.

Per the germline V gene, CDR1 is LGHDT and CDR2 is YNNKEL (reference sequence). This CDR3 is built from 15 residues. The germline V and J ends were trimmed by 4 bases and 3 bases, with 15 bases remaining between them. Indicated time point: persistent/refractory GD, antithyroid drugs over 5 years with positive TRAb. From PBMCs, RNA was extracted and then used to make the TCR library. Building of the TCR beta libraries involved iRepertoire HTBI primers and Arm-PCR of CDR3 regions. TCRdb analysed the multiplex PCR reads with MiXCR anew, one entry per CDR3 protein. This table has hundreds of thousands of distinct CDR3 sequences, more than 20% appearing once.

The V and J genes are TRBV3-1 and TRBJ2-5; D is unresolved. Sample: peripheral blood mononuclear cells (PBMCs), taken when the disease was refractory, from a patient treated with antithyroid drugs. The sequence was collected from a female donor with Graves disease. The DNA of the CDR3 is TGTGCCAGCAGCCCCCAACCAGACCTTAAAGAGACCCAGTACTTC. Translating gives CASSPQPDLKETQYF.